This T cell receptor (beta chain) was captured by sequencing in a study of cytomegalovirus exposure and HLA in healthy donors. PCR amplification relied on 60 Vbeta primers (plus 13 Jbeta primers). Clones were read by immunoSEQ multiplex PCR, and TCRdb kept only the in-frame ones, dropping some. This sample's clone table lists approximately 150,000 clones. The source of this sequence is a male donor in good health and CMV-seronegative. The sample was PBMCs.

The CDR3 sequence: CASSTHTGANTEAFF. The CDR3 DNA reads TGTGCCAGTAGTACCCATACAGGGGCGAACACTGAAGCTTTCTTT. The V gene is TRBV19, the J gene TRBJ1-1, with 7 bases identical to TRBD1. This CDR3 comprises 15 residues. The germline gives CDR1 LNHDA, CDR2 SQIVND (reference sequence). Trimming removed 4 bases from V and 1 base from J; junction bases left unmatched: 6.